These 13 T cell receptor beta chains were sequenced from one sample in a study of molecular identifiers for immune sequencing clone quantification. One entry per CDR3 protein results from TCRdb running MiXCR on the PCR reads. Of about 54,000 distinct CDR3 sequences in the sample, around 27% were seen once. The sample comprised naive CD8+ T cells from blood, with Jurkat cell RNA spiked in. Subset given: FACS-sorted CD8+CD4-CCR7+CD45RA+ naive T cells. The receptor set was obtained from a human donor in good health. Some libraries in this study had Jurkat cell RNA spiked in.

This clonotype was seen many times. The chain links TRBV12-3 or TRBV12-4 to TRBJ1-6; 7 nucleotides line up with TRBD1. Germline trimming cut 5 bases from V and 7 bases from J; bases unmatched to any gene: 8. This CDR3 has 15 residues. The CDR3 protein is CASSVTGALNSPLHF. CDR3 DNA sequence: TGTGCCAGCAGTGTTACAGGGGCTCTGAATTCACCCCTCCACTTT.

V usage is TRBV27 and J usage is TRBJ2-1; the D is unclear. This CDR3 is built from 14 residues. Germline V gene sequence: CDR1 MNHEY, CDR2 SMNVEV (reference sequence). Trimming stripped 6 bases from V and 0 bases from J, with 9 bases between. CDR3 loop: CASSPYVSYNEQFF. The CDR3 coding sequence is TGTGCCAGCAGCCCGTATGTCTCCTACAATGAGCAGTTCTTC.

The CDR3 sequence is CASSFEASGTDPYNEQFF. The CDR3 DNA follows: TGTGCCAGCAGTTTTGAGGCTAGCGGGACTGATCCCTACAATGAGCAGTTCTTC. The gene calls are TRBV12-3 or TRBV12-4 and TRBJ2-1; TRBD2 matches 9 bases. CDR3 length: 18 residues. V dropped 3 bases and J dropped 2; count of bases not matched to a gene: 11.

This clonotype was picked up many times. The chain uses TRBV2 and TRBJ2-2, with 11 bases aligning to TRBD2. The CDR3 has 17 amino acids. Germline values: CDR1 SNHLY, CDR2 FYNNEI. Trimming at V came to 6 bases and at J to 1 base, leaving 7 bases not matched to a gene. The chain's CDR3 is CASRETSGTRNTGELFF. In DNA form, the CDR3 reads TGTGCCAGCAGGGAGACTAGCGGGACGCGGAACACCGGGGAGCTGTTTTTT.

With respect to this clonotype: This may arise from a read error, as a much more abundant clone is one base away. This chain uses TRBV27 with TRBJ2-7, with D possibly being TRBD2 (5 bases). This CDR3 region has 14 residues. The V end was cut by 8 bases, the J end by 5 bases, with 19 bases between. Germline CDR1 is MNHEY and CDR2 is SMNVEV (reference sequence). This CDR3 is CASWELGGWHEQYF. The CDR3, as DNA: TGTGCCAGCTGGGAGTTAGGAGGTTGGCACGAGCAGTACTTC.

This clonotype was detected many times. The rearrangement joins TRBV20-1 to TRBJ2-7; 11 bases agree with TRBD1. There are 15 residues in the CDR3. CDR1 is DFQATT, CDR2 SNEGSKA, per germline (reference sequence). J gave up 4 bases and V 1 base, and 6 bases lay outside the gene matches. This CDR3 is CSARAPGTGGYEQYF. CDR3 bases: TGCAGTGCTAGAGCACCCGGGACAGGGGGTTACGAGCAGTACTTC.

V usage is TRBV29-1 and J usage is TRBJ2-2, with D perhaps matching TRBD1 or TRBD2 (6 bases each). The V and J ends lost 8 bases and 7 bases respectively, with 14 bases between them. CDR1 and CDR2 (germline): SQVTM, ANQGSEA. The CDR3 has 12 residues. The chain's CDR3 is CSRQQGGGELFF. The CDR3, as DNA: TGCAGCAGGCAACAGGGAGGCGGGGAGCTGTTTTTT.

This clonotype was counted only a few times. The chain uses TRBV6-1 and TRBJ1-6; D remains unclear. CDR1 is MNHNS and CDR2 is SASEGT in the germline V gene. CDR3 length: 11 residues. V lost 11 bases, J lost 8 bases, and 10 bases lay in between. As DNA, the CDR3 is TGTGCCTCCGCGGCCGATTCACCCCTCCACTTT. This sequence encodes CASAADSPLHF.

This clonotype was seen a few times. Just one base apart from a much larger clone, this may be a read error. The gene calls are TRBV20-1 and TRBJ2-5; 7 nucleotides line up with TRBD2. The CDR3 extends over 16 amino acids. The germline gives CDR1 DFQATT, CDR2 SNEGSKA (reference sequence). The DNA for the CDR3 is TGCAGTGCTGCGAGCACTAGCGACCCGTACCAAGAGCCCCAGTACTTC. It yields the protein CSAASTSDPYQEPQYF.

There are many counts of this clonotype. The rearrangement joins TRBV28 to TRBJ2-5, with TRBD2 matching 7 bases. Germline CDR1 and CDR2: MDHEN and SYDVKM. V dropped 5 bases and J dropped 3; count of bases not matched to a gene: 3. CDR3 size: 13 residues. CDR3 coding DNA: TGTGCCAGCAGTCCCGGGAGGAAAGAGACCCAGTACTTC. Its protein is CASSPGRKETQYF.

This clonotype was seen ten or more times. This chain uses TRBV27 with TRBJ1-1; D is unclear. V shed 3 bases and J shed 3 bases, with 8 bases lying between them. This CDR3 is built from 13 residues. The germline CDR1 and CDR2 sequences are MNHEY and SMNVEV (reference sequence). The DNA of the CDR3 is TGTGCCAGCAGTTTGGGCAGGCACACTGAAGCTTTCTTT. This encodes CASSLGRHTEAFF.

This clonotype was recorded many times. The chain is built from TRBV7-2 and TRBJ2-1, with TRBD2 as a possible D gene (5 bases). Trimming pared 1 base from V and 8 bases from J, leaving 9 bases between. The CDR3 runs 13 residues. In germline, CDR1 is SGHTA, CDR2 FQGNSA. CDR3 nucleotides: TGTGCCAGCAGCTTAGAACGGCGGGATGAGCAGTTCTTC. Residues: CASSLERRDEQFF. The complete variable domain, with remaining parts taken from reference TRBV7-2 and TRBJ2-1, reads GAGVSQSPSNKVTEKGKDVELRCDPISGHTALYWYRQSLGQGLEFLIYFQGNSAPDKSGLPSDRFSAERTGGSVSTLTIQRTQQEDSAVYLCASSLERRDEQFFGPGTRLTVL.

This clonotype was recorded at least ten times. The DNA for the CDR3 is TGTGCCAGCAGTTACAGAGGGGACCTTAGTTCGAACACCGGGGAGCTGTTTTTT. Amino acids: CASSYRGDLSSNTGELFF. The rearrangement links TRBV6-5 to TRBJ2-2; D tentatively fits TRBD1 or TRBD2 (5 bases each). V was clipped by 2 bases and J by 0 bases, with 16 bases between them. CDR1 is MNHEY and CDR2 is SVGAGI in the germline V gene. This CDR3 is built from 18 residues.